The rows below give T cell receptor beta chains drawn from one sample of a study of siplizumab effects on memory and regulatory T cells. Generated by immunoSEQ multiplex PCR, the TCRdb table keeps only in-frame clones and is missing some. Of over 85,000 clones in the sample, about 93% were seen once. The sequenced sample was CD4+ T cells sorted from blood. These receptors all come from a human donor in good health. CDR3s include the opening cysteine and the closing phenylalanine or tryptophan. The order of the fields is clone size, V gene, J gene, D gene, CDR3 DNA, CDR3 protein. D genes are given only for firm matches. Clone size is given for some rows only: seen once, a few or many times, or a class if the clone is expanded.

clone_size: -
v_call: TRBV28
j_call: TRBJ2-7
d_call: -
cdr3_nt: TGTGCCAGCGGCCCTACGACCCCGCGGGAGCAGTACTTC
cdr3_aa: CASGPTTPREQYF

clone_size: -
v_call: TRBV7-8
j_call: TRBJ2-1
d_call: -
cdr3_nt: TGTGCCAGCAGCTTTGGGACAGTCACCAGGGGGGGGATCCAGTTCTTC
cdr3_aa: CASSFGTVTRGGIQFF

clone_size: once
v_call: TRBV30
j_call: TRBJ2-7
d_call: TRBD1
cdr3_nt: TGTGCCTGGAGTCCGACAGGGGCCGGCGAGCAGTACTTC
cdr3_aa: CAWSPTGAGEQYF

clone_size: -
v_call: TRBV29-1
j_call: TRBJ1-5
d_call: -
cdr3_nt: TGCAGCGTGGGGACGGTCAGCAATCAGCCCCAGCATTTT
cdr3_aa: CSVGTVSNQPQHF

clone_size: -
v_call: TRBV30
j_call: TRBJ1-6
d_call: -
cdr3_nt: TGTGCCTGGAAGGAGGGGTCTAATTCACCCCTCCACTTT
cdr3_aa: CAWKEGSNSPLHF

clone_size: -
v_call: TRBV5-1
j_call: TRBJ2-3
d_call: -
cdr3_nt: TGCGCCAGCAGCTCGAAGCCAGGGGTCCCGCAGTATTTT
cdr3_aa: CASSSKPGVPQYF

clone_size: -
v_call: TRBV6-5
j_call: TRBJ1-5
d_call: -
cdr3_nt: TGTGCCAGCAGTTACACGGGGCTGGGAAATCAGCCCCAGCATTTT
cdr3_aa: CASSYTGLGNQPQHF

clone_size: -
v_call: TRBV27
j_call: TRBJ2-7
d_call: TRBD2
cdr3_nt: TGTGCCAGCAGGGCCCGCGGGAGCTACGAGCAGTACTTC
cdr3_aa: CASRARGSYEQYF

clone_size: -
v_call: TRBV27
j_call: TRBJ1-2
d_call: -
cdr3_nt: TGTGCCAGCAGTAAGACAGCTCCGACCTATGGCTACACCTTC
cdr3_aa: CASSKTAPTYGYTF

clone_size: -
v_call: TRBV5-1
j_call: TRBJ2-3
d_call: TRBD2
cdr3_nt: TGCGCCAGCAGCTTAGCGGGGAACTCGGGTACAGATACGCAGTATTTT
cdr3_aa: CASSLAGNSGTDTQYF

clone_size: -
v_call: TRBV2
j_call: TRBJ2-7
d_call: -
cdr3_nt: TGTGCCAGCGATTCTAGATCCTACGAGCAGTACTTC
cdr3_aa: CASDSRSYEQYF

clone_size: -
v_call: TRBV5-1
j_call: TRBJ2-2
d_call: -
cdr3_nt: TGCGCCAGCAGGCAAGGGACTTGGGTGTTTTTT
cdr3_aa: CASRQGTWVFF

clone_size: -
v_call: TRBV28
j_call: TRBJ2-1
d_call: TRBD2
cdr3_nt: TGTGCCAGCAGTCTGACTAGCGGGAGGGTGAATGAGCAGTTCTTC
cdr3_aa: CASSLTSGRVNEQFF

clone_size: -
v_call: TRBV5-1
j_call: TRBJ2-7
d_call: -
cdr3_nt: TGCGCCAGCAGCTTGGGACAGGTCTACGAGCAGTACTTC
cdr3_aa: CASSLGQVYEQYF

clone_size: -
v_call: TRBV15
j_call: TRBJ2-1
d_call: TRBD2
cdr3_nt: TGTGCCACCAGCAGAGATCCCCAGGCGGGAGCGGGTAATGAGCAGTTCTTC
cdr3_aa: CATSRDPQAGAGNEQFF

clone_size: -
v_call: TRBV4-1
j_call: TRBJ1-4
d_call: TRBD1
cdr3_nt: TGCGCCAGCAGCCCCTTCCAGGGGGCATCGTCAACTAATGAAAAACTGTTTTTT
cdr3_aa: CASSPFQGASSTNEKLFF

clone_size: -
v_call: TRBV6-5
j_call: TRBJ1-1
d_call: -
cdr3_nt: TGTGCCAGCAGTTACGGCAGGGACACTGAAGCTTTCTTT
cdr3_aa: CASSYGRDTEAFF

clone_size: -
v_call: TRBV7-3
j_call: TRBJ1-1
d_call: -
cdr3_nt: TGTGCCAGCAGCTTATTAGGACAGATGAACACTGAAGCTTTCTTT
cdr3_aa: CASSLLGQMNTEAFF

clone_size: -
v_call: TRBV6-1
j_call: TRBJ2-7
d_call: -
cdr3_nt: TGTGCCAGCAGTGTCAGGAATCGTAGGTCGTCGCCCTATCACTACGAGCAGTACTTC
cdr3_aa: CASSVRNRRSSPYHYEQYF

clone_size: -
v_call: TRBV28
j_call: TRBJ2-1
d_call: -
cdr3_nt: TGTGCTACCAGCTACAGAAACAATGAGCAGTTCTTC
cdr3_aa: CATSYRNNEQFF

clone_size: -
v_call: TRBV5-1
j_call: TRBJ1-2
d_call: -
cdr3_nt: TGCGCCAGCAGCTTGGGCCAAGGTGGCGGCTACACCTTC
cdr3_aa: CASSLGQGGGYTF

clone_size: -
v_call: TRBV25-1
j_call: TRBJ1-5
d_call: -
cdr3_nt: TGTGCCAGCAGTGAATCAGGGGTTGGGAACAATCAGCCCCAGCATTTT
cdr3_aa: CASSESGVGNNQPQHF

clone_size: -
v_call: TRBV7-3
j_call: TRBJ2-2
d_call: -
cdr3_nt: TGTGCCAGCAGCTTAACTCTCGGGGCCGGGGAGCTGTTTTTT
cdr3_aa: CASSLTLGAGELFF

clone_size: -
v_call: TRBV5-1
j_call: TRBJ1-2
d_call: -
cdr3_nt: TGCGCCAGCAGCTTGGCCAGCTCTTCCTATGGCTACACCTTC
cdr3_aa: CASSLASSSYGYTF

clone_size: -
v_call: TRBV7-3
j_call: TRBJ2-2
d_call: -
cdr3_nt: TGTGCCAGCAGCTTAGCCGACTTTACCGGGGAGCTGTTTTTT
cdr3_aa: CASSLADFTGELFF

clone_size: few
v_call: TRBV2
j_call: TRBJ1-1
d_call: -
cdr3_nt: TGTGCCAGCATGAGAGGGTTTTTCACTGAAGCTTTCTTT
cdr3_aa: CASMRGFFTEAFF

clone_size: -
v_call: TRBV6-5
j_call: TRBJ1-2
d_call: -
cdr3_nt: TGTGCCAGCAGTTACGGACAGAAATATGGCTACACCTTC
cdr3_aa: CASSYGQKYGYTF

clone_size: -
v_call: TRBV5-1
j_call: TRBJ2-2
d_call: TRBD1
cdr3_nt: TGCGCCAGCAGGGCAGGGGGCAGGTCCGGGGAGCTGTTTTTT
cdr3_aa: CASRAGGRSGELFF

clone_size: -
v_call: TRBV4-1
j_call: TRBJ2-1
d_call: -
cdr3_nt: TGCGCCAGCAGCCAAATCCGGACCCTCGGTTACAATGAGCAGTTCTTC
cdr3_aa: CASSQIRTLGYNEQFF

clone_size: -
v_call: TRBV30
j_call: TRBJ2-7
d_call: -
cdr3_nt: TGTGCCTGGAGTGTACCCCGTAGGAGGAACTCCTACGAGCAGTACTTC
cdr3_aa: CAWSVPRRRNSYEQYF

clone_size: -
v_call: TRBV5-3
j_call: TRBJ2-7
d_call: TRBD1
cdr3_nt: TGTGCCAGAAGCGGACAGGGGGCGCGGGCCTACGAGCAGTACTTC
cdr3_aa: CARSGQGARAYEQYF

clone_size: -
v_call: TRBV29-1
j_call: TRBJ2-3
d_call: -
cdr3_nt: TGCAGCGTTGTTTTAGGAGGGCCGGGAGATACGCAGTATTTT
cdr3_aa: CSVVLGGPGDTQYF

clone_size: -
v_call: TRBV7-9
j_call: TRBJ2-2
d_call: -
cdr3_nt: TGTGCCAGCAGCTTAGGAGCGGTGGGACCCGGGGAGCTGTTTTTT
cdr3_aa: CASSLGAVGPGELFF

clone_size: -
v_call: TRBV29-1
j_call: TRBJ2-3
d_call: TRBD2
cdr3_nt: TGCAGCGTTGAGCCTAGCGGGAGAGGAGCAGATACGCAGTATTTT
cdr3_aa: CSVEPSGRGADTQYF

clone_size: -
v_call: TRBV28
j_call: TRBJ2-4
d_call: -
cdr3_nt: TGTGCCAGTATCGCCAATGTTCCGGCCAAAAACATTCAGTACTTC
cdr3_aa: CASIANVPAKNIQYF

clone_size: -
v_call: TRBV7-3
j_call: TRBJ2-1
d_call: -
cdr3_nt: TGTGCCAGCAGCGCAATCCCGGGGCTACTCGATGAGCAGTTCTTC
cdr3_aa: CASSAIPGLLDEQFF

clone_size: -
v_call: TRBV7-9
j_call: TRBJ2-7
d_call: -
cdr3_nt: TGTGCCAGCAGCTTAAACGTGGGGGGGCTTACGTACTACGAGCAGTACTTC
cdr3_aa: CASSLNVGGLTYYEQYF

clone_size: -
v_call: TRBV30
j_call: TRBJ1-1
d_call: -
cdr3_nt: TGTGCCTGGAGTGTAAGGGGGATGTACACTGAAGCTTTCTTT
cdr3_aa: CAWSVRGMYTEAFF

clone_size: -
v_call: TRBV7-9
j_call: TRBJ2-3
d_call: -
cdr3_nt: TGTGCCAGCAGCTCGGTGACAGATACGCAGTATTTT
cdr3_aa: CASSSVTDTQYF

clone_size: -
v_call: TRBV18
j_call: TRBJ2-7
d_call: TRBD1
cdr3_nt: TGTGCCAGCTCACCACGACAGGGGACCTACGAGCAGTACTTC
cdr3_aa: CASSPRQGTYEQYF

clone_size: -
v_call: TRBV30
j_call: TRBJ1-2
d_call: -
cdr3_nt: TGTGCCTGGGGGAGGCAGGGGTATGGCTACACCTTC
cdr3_aa: CAWGRQGYGYTF

clone_size: -
v_call: TRBV5-1
j_call: TRBJ2-3
d_call: TRBD2
cdr3_nt: TGCGCCAGCACCCTCGGGCCTAGCGGGCTCGATACGCAGTATTTT
cdr3_aa: CASTLGPSGLDTQYF

clone_size: -
v_call: TRBV14
j_call: TRBJ2-1
d_call: -
cdr3_nt: TGTGCCAGCAGCCAAGTGCTAGTCATTAGCAATGAGCAGTTCTTC
cdr3_aa: CASSQVLVISNEQFF

clone_size: -
v_call: TRBV5-8
j_call: TRBJ2-2
d_call: -
cdr3_nt: TGTGCCAGCAGCCCGGAAGGGAGCCCAATTACCGGGGAGCTGTTTTTT
cdr3_aa: CASSPEGSPITGELFF

clone_size: few
v_call: TRBV6-1
j_call: TRBJ2-1
d_call: -
cdr3_nt: TGTGCCAGCAGTGAAGGAGAGAGTTTTAATGAGCAGTTCTTC
cdr3_aa: CASSEGESFNEQFF

clone_size: -
v_call: TRBV5-5
j_call: TRBJ1-2
d_call: TRBD1
cdr3_nt: TGTGCCAGCAGCTTGGTCCCTTCCGGGACAGCCACTAACTATGGCTACACCTTC
cdr3_aa: CASSLVPSGTATNYGYTF

clone_size: -
v_call: TRBV2
j_call: TRBJ2-2
d_call: -
cdr3_nt: TGTGCCAGCAGTAACCAGGGTTTGAACACCGGGGAGCTGTTTTTT
cdr3_aa: CASSNQGLNTGELFF

clone_size: once
v_call: TRBV11-2
j_call: TRBJ2-7
d_call: TRBD1
cdr3_nt: TGTGCCAGCAGCTTAGAGTTAGTGGGACAGGGGGCAGGGGAGCAGTACTTC
cdr3_aa: CASSLELVGQGAGEQYF

clone_size: -
v_call: TRBV5-6
j_call: TRBJ2-7
d_call: TRBD2
cdr3_nt: TGTGCCAGCAGCTTGGGAGGCCGTCAGGGAGGGAGTGAGCAGTACTTC
cdr3_aa: CASSLGGRQGGSEQYF